The entry that follows covers one T cell receptor (beta chain) sequence. Its antigen is undetermined. This sample is drawn from a study of T and B cells in COVID-19 patients. Blood genomic DNA input for TRB amplification was roughly 250-550 ng. Overall study results and limits: Clonality of TRB repertoires was high in active COVID-19; recovery brought above-healthy diversity and richness. In COVID-19 patients, T cell receptor beta variable and joining gene use was reportedly strongly skewed. Of about 2,400 TCR clusters found only in the recovered cohort, more than 30 had low generation probability.

TRB rearrangements were amplified by multiplex PCR with BIOMED2 TRB-A/B primers. TCRdb reprocessed the multiplex PCR reads via MiXCR and lists one record per CDR3 protein. The table shows over 15,000 distinct CDR3 sequences, with 25% to 35% occurring only once. The sequence was collected from a human donor who had recovered from COVID-19. The specimen sequenced was blood.

The CDR3 DNA follows: TGTGCCAGCAGCTTAGGCGTTGCCTACGAGCAGTACTTC. Translating gives CASSLGVAYEQYF. V and J are TRBV7-6 and TRBJ2-7; no definite D call. V dropped 1 base and J dropped 2 bases, with 6 bases sitting between them. Germline lookup yields CDR1 SGHVS and CDR2 FNYEAQ. The CDR3 extends over 13 amino acids.